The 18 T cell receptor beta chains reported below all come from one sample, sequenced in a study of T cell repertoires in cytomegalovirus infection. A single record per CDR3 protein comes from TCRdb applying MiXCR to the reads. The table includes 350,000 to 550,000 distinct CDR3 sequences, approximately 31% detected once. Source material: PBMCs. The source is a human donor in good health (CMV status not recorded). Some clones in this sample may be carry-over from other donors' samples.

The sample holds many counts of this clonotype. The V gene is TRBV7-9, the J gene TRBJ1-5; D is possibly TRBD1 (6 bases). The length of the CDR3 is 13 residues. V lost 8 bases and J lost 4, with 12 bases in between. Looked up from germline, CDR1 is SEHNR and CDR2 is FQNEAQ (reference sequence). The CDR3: CASEGGTNQPQHF. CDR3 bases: TGTGCCAGCGAGGGGGGCACAAATCAGCCCCAGCATTTT.

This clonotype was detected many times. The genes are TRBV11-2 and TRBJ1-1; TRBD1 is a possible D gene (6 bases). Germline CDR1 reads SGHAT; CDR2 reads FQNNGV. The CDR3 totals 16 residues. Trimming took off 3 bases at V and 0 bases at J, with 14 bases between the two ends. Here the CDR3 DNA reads TGTGCCAGCAGCTTTGTTACAGGGACCTTGAACACTGAAGCTTTCTTT. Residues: CASSFVTGTLNTEAFF. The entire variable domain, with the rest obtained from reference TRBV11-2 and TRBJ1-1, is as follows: EAGVAQSPRYKIIEKRQSVAFWCNPISGHATLYWYQQILGQGPKLLIQFQNNGVVDDSQLPKDRFSAERLKGVDSTLKIQPAKLEDSAVYLCASSFVTGTLNTEAFFGQGTRLTVV.

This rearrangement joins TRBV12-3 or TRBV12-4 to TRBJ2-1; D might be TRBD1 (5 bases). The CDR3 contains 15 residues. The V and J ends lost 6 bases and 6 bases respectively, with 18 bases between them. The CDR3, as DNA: TGTGCCAGCAGGTTATCGAAAGGGGTAGGCAATGAGCAGTTCTTC. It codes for CASRLSKGVGNEQFF.

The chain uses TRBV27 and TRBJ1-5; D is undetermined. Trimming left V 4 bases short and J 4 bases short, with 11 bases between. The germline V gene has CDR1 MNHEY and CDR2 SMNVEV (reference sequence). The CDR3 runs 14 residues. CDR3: CASSSPNSNQPQHF. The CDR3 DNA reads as TGTGCCAGCAGTTCACCGAATTCTAATCAGCCCCAGCATTTT.

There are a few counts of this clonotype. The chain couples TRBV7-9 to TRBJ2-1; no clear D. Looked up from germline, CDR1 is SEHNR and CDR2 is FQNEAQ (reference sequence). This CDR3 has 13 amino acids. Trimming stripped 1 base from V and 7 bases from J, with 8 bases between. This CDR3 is CASSLVTGNEQFF. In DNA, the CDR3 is TGTGCCAGCAGCTTAGTGACCGGGAATGAGCAGTTCTTC. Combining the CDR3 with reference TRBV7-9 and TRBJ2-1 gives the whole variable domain DTGVSQNPRHKITKRGQNVTFRCDPISEHNRLYWYRQTLGQGPEFLTYFQNEAQLEKSRLLSDRFSAERPKGSFSTLEIQRTEQGDSAMYLCASSLVTGNEQFFGPGTRLTVL.

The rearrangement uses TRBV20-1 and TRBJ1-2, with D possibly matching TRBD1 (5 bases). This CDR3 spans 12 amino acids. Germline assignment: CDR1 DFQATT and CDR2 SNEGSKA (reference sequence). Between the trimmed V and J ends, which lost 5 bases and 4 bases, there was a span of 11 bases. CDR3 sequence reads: CSAHGGVYGYTF. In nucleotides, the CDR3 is TGCAGTGCTCACGGAGGGGTCTATGGCTACACCTTC.

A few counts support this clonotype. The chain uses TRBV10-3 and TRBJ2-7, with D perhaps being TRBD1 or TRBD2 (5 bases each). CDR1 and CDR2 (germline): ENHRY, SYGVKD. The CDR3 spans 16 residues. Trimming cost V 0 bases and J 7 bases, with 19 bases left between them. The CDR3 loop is CAISESSSMGVGEQYF. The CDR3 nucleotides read TGTGCCATCAGTGAGTCGAGTAGTATGGGGGTAGGGGAGCAGTACTTC.

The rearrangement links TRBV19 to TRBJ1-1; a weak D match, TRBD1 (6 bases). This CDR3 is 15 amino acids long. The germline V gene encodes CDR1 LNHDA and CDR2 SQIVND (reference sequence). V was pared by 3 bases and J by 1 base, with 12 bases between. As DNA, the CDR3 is TGTGCCAGTAGTATTGGGGGGGCGCGGAACACTGAAGCTTTCTTT. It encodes CASSIGGARNTEAFF.

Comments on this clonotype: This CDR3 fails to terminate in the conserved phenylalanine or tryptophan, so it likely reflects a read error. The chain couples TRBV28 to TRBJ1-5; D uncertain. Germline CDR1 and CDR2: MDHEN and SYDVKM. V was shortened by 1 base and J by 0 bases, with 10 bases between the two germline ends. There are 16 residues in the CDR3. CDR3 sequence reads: CASSLSGRSSNQPQHS. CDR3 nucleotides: TGTGCCAGCAGTTTATCCGGGCGGAGTAGCAATCAGCCCCAGCATTCT.

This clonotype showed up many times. The DNA for the CDR3 is TGTGCCAGCAGTTACTTTTTCCCAGGGGGTCGGACTGAAGCTTTCTTT. It yields the protein CASSYFFPGGRTEAFF. The rearrangement uses TRBV6-5 and TRBJ1-1, with 7 bases that match TRBD1. The CDR3 is made up of 16 amino acids. CDR1 is MNHEY and CDR2 is SVGAGI in the germline V gene. After removal of 1 base from V and 5 bases from J, the junction contained 10 bases not matched to a gene.

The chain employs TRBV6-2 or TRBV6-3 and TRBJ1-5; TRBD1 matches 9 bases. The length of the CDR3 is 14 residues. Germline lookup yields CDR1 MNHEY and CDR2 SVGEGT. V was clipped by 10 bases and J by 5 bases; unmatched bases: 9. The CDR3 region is CAIDRTGGHQPQHF. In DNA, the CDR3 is TGTGCCATCGACCGCACAGGGGGCCATCAGCCCCAGCATTTT.

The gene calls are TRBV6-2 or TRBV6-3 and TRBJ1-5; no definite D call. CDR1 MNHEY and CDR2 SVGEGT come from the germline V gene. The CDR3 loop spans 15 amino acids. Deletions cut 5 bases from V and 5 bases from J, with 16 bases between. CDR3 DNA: TGTGCCAGCAGTCCGGGTCTCGGGAGGGATCAGCCCCAGCATTTT. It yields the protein CASSPGLGRDQPQHF.

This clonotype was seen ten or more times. The CDR3 sequence: CASSLGLNTGTDTQYF. The CDR3, as DNA: TGTGCCAGCAGCTTGGGTCTAAACACCGGCACAGATACGCAGTATTTT. This sequence joins TRBV7-8 and TRBJ2-3; D gene uncertain. Trimming cost V 3 bases and J 1 base, with 14 bases left between them. Germline V lookup: CDR1 SGHVS, CDR2 FQNEAQ. The CDR3 spans 16 residues.

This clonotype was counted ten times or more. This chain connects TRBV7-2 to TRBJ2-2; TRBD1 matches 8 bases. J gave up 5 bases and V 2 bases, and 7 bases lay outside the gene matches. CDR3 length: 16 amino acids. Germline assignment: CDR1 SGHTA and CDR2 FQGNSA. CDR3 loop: CASSLNGQGVTGELFF. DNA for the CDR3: TGTGCCAGCAGCTTAAACGGACAGGGAGTAACCGGGGAGCTGTTTTTT.

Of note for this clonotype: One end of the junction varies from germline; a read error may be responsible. This CDR3 is CASSLSGTTKKLCF. In DNA, the CDR3 is TGTGCCAGCAGTTTATCCGGGACCACTAAAAAACTGTGTTTT. The genes are TRBV12-3 or TRBV12-4 and TRBJ1-4; D possibly corresponds to TRBD1 (5 bases). The CDR3 length is 14 residues.

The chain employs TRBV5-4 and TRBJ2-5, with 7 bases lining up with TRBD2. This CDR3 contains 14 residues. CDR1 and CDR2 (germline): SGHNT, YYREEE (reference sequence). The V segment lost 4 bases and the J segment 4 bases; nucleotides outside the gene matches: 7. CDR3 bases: TGTGCCAGCAGCCCGACCTGGGGGGGAGAGACCCAGTACTTC. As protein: CASSPTWGGETQYF.

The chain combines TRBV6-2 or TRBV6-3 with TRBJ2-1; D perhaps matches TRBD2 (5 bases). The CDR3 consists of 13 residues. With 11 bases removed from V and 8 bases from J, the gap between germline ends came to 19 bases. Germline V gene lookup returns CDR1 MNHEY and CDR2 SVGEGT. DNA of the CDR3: TGTGCCCCCCCGCGCCCGGAGGTGGATGAGCAGTTCTTC. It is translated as CAPPRPEVDEQFF.

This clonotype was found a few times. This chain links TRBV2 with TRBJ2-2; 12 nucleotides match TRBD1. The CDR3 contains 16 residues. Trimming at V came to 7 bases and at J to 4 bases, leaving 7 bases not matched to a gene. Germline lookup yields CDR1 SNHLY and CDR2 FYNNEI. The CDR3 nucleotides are TGTGCCAGCATTATTGGGACAGGGGGCGGCACCGGGGAGCTGTTTTTT. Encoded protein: CASIIGTGGGTGELFF.